Described below is a single TCR beta chain sequence and its context. Germline CDR1 and CDR2: MGHDK and SYGVNS. The CDR3 contains 12 residues. V shed 8 bases and J 11 bases; nucleotides not matched to a gene: 12. In the authors' workflow: Reference gene primer amplification yielded estimated nucleated cell counts. The table came from immunoSEQ multiplex PCR; TCRdb's copy has only in-frame clones and leaves some out. V, J and clone size are taken as reported in that table, and D and trimming were inferred from the DNA itself. This sample has roughly 150,000 clones; about four fifths occur once, and the top ten carry approximately 11%. The source of the sample is a study of blood T cell repertoires in COVID-19. Study overall: Spain, Italy and the United States supplied samples that represented acute and convalescent COVID-19. PBMCs, B-cell-depleted T cells, or T cells were the source of the cDNA or gDNA that made up the material.

Sequencing was performed on peripheral blood. This receptor was identified in a man in his 60s with active or convalescent COVID-19. The chain has TRBV25-1 and TRBJ2-7; 7 nucleotides match TRBD1. The CDR3 reads CASRSATGVKYF. The CDR3 region has the DNA TGTGCCAGCCGTTCGGCTACAGGGGTAAAGTACTTC.